Shown below are 25 T cell receptor beta chains from a single sample sequenced in a study of blood T cell repertoires in COVID-19. The data were produced by immunoSEQ multiplex PCR, yet TCRdb's version contains in-frame clones alone and is incomplete. Seen here are 150,000 to 200,000 clones, 85% observed once, and the top ten hold less than 3.5%. The source material was peripheral blood. The receptors stem from a human donor with acute or convalescent COVID-19. The donor label of this sample is uncertain.

This chain links TRBV6-1 with TRBJ1-2; D not certain. The CDR3 has 16 residues. Germline values: CDR1 MNHNS, CDR2 SASEGT. Trimming stripped 3 bases from V and 4 bases from J, with 18 bases between. CDR3 sequence: CASSEGALWYLYGYTF. CDR3 nucleotides: TGTGCCAGCAGTGAGGGAGCCCTTTGGTACCTCTATGGCTACACCTTC.

The genes are TRBV7-2 and TRBJ2-7, with D unclear. This CDR3 comprises 14 residues. Trimming cost V 1 base and J 0 bases, with 7 bases left between them. The germline V gene has CDR1 SGHTA and CDR2 FQGNSA. CDR3 protein: CASSLEILSYEQYF. The CDR3 coding sequence is TGTGCCAGCAGCTTAGAAATTCTCTCCTACGAGCAGTACTTC.

This chain joins TRBV9 and TRBJ2-3; TRBD2 is a possible D gene (6 bases). CDR3 length equals 16 residues. Germline-derived CDR1 and CDR2 are SGDLS and YYNGEE. V was pared by 0 bases and J by 2 bases, with 13 bases between. CDR3 bases: TGTGCCAGCAGCGTAGGGGGGGAGTACTACACAGATACGCAGTATTTT. The encoded protein is CASSVGGEYYTDTQYF.

The chain joins TRBV5-5 to TRBJ1-1; the D gene is possibly TRBD1 (5 bases). Trimming stripped 4 bases from V and 3 bases from J, with 13 bases between. The CDR3 runs to 14 residues. The germline CDR1 and CDR2 sequences are SGHKS and YYEKEE (reference sequence). CDR3 residues: CASSRTIRDTEAFF. For the CDR3, the DNA is TGTGCCAGCAGCCGGACAATCAGGGACACTGAAGCTTTCTTT.

The chain couples TRBV7-9 to TRBJ1-1; possible D gene TRBD1, 5 bases. CDR1 is SEHNR and CDR2 is FQNEAQ in the germline V gene (reference sequence). CDR3 size: 14 residues. Trimming shortened V by 5 bases and J by 4 bases, and 14 bases separated the two germline ends. The CDR3 sequence is CASSDSRRGTEAFF. The CDR3 nucleotides read TGTGCCAGCAGCGACAGTAGGAGGGGCACTGAAGCTTTCTTT.

This chain links TRBV24-1 with TRBJ2-1; TRBD1 is a possible D gene (5 bases). Germline loops: CDR1 KGHDR, CDR2 SFDVKD. The CDR3 is 16 residues long. Trimming removed 7 bases at V and 7 bases at J, with 22 bases between. CDR3 coding DNA: TGTGCCACCAGCCGAGCAGGGATTCAGCCTCGGAATGAGCAGTTCTTC. This encodes CATSRAGIQPRNEQFF.

J is TRBJ1-1 and V is TRBV29-1, with D uncertain. CDR1 and CDR2 (germline): SQVTM, ANQGSEA. The CDR3 has 12 residues. The V and J ends lost 7 bases and 1 base respectively, with 10 bases between them. The CDR3 bases are TGCAGCGCCTCCGAGGGGAACACTGAAGCTTTCTTT. It specifies CSASEGNTEAFF.

This CDR3 is CASLETGVRNTEAFF. CDR3 bases: TGTGCCAGCCTTGAGACAGGGGTGCGGAACACTGAAGCTTTCTTT. The gene calls are TRBV2 and TRBJ1-1, with 8 bases lining up with TRBD1. Germline V lookup: CDR1 SNHLY, CDR2 FYNNEI. With V trimmed by 8 bases and J by 1 base, 9 bases remained unmatched. The CDR3 is 15 residues long.

In its sample, this clone was seen once. This sequence joins TRBV7-9 and TRBJ2-7; no firm D call. Trimming pared 4 bases from V and 1 base from J, leaving 8 bases between. Germline CDR1 and CDR2: SEHNR and FQNEAQ (reference sequence). This CDR3 region has 13 residues. The DNA of the CDR3 is TGTGCCAGCAGCTCGCGCCGTTCCTACGAGCAGTACTTC. This sequence encodes CASSSRRSYEQYF.

The V gene is TRBV6-5, the J gene TRBJ1-1, with 7 bases lining up with TRBD1. V lost 2 bases to trimming and J lost 1 base; unmatched junction nucleotides: 4. From germline, CDR1 is MNHEY and CDR2 SVGAGI. The CDR3 covers 15 residues. CDR3 coding DNA: TGTGCCAGCAGTTACAGGACAGGCGGGAACACTGAAGCTTTCTTT. This sequence encodes CASSYRTGGNTEAFF.

The chain employs TRBV9 and TRBJ2-7; perhaps TRBD1 as D (5 bases). Trimming removed 0 bases from V and 5 bases from J, with 12 bases in between. Germline CDR1 is SGDLS and CDR2 is YYNGEE. The CDR3 is 14 residues long. CDR3 in amino acids: CASSVGQGSHEQYF. CDR3 DNA: TGTGCCAGCAGCGTAGGTCAGGGTTCACACGAGCAGTACTTC.

CDR3 sequence reads: CASSATGGVTEAFF. The CDR3 region has the DNA TGTGCCAGCAGTGCTACAGGGGGTGTCACTGAAGCTTTCTTT. V and J are TRBV2 and TRBJ1-1; TRBD1 matches at 8 bases. V trimming: 4 bases; J trimming: 4 bases; junction bases outside the gene matches: 5. CDR3 length equals 14 residues. Germline loops: CDR1 SNHLY, CDR2 FYNNEI.

This chain joins TRBV7-9 and TRBJ2-3; 10 bases map to TRBD1. V was clipped by 5 bases and J by 5 bases; unmatched bases: 10. Germline CDR1 is SEHNR and CDR2 is FQNEAQ (reference sequence). The length of the CDR3 is 16 residues. The DNA of the CDR3 is TGTGCCAGCAGCCCACTCCGGGACAGGGGAAGAGATACGCAGTATTTT. Protein product: CASSPLRDRGRDTQYF.

The chain couples TRBV5-4 to TRBJ2-3; TRBD2 is a possible D gene (6 bases). With 4 bases removed from V and 0 bases from J, the gap between germline ends came to 12 bases. CDR1 is SGHNT, CDR2 YYREEE, per germline (reference sequence). There are 15 residues in the CDR3. The CDR3 DNA sequence: TGTGCCAGCAGCCTCGGGACTCCTAGCACAGATACGCAGTATTTT. Protein sequence: CASSLGTPSTDTQYF.

The chain is built from TRBV2 and TRBJ1-6; weak D call: TRBD1 (5 bases). Trimming took off 3 bases at V and 8 bases at J, with 8 bases between the two ends. The CDR3 is made up of 13 amino acids. Germline lookup yields CDR1 SNHLY and CDR2 FYNNEI. The CDR3: CASSDQGYSPLHF. CDR3 DNA sequence: TGTGCCAGCAGTGACCAGGGCTATTCACCCCTCCACTTT. The full variable domain, completed using reference TRBV2 and TRBJ1-6, is EPEVTQTPSHQVTQMGQEVILRCVPISNHLYFYWYRQILGQKVEFLVSFYNNEISEKSEIFDDQFSVERPDGSNFTLKIRSTKLEDSAMYFCASSDQGYSPLHFGNGTRLTVT.

V usage is TRBV9 and J usage is TRBJ1-3; no clear D gene. The germline V gene encodes CDR1 SGDLS and CDR2 YYNGEE. CDR3 length equals 15 residues. Between the trimmed V and J ends, which lost 5 bases and 0 bases, there was a span of 12 bases. The CDR3 region is CASSVRGHSGNTIYF. The CDR3 bases are TGTGCCAGCAGTGTCCGAGGGCACTCTGGAAACACCATATATTTT.

The chain employs TRBV3-1 (or the pseudogene TRBV3-2) and TRBJ2-2; possibly TRBD2 for D (5 bases). The CDR3 consists of 15 residues. Per germline, CDR1 LGHDT and CDR2 YNNKEL (reference sequence). V was pared by 3 bases and J by 1 base, with 9 bases between. The CDR3 bases are TGTGCCAGCAGCCAGGCGGGTCGGAACACCGGGGAGCTGTTTTTT. Its protein is CASSQAGRNTGELFF.

V and J are TRBV6-5 and TRBJ1-1; tentative D call: TRBD1 (6 bases). The ends were cut back, 0 bases at V and 0 bases at J, with 8 bases in the middle. This CDR3 comprises 15 residues. Per germline, CDR1 MNHEY and CDR2 SVGAGI. CDR3 protein: CASSYSRGMNTEAFF. For the CDR3, the DNA is TGTGCCAGCAGTTACTCGAGGGGGATGAACACTGAAGCTTTCTTT.

In DNA, the CDR3 is TGCGCCAGCAGTGAATTCCGCGGGAACACTGAAGCTTTCTTT. Its translation: CASSEFRGNTEAFF. V gene TRBV10-2 combines with J gene TRBJ1-1, with D hard to call. V gave up 3 bases and J gave up 1 base, with 9 bases separating them. Germline V gene sequence: CDR1 WSHSY, CDR2 SAAADI. The CDR3 is 14 amino acids.

This clone appeared a few times. This chain uses TRBV10-3 with TRBJ1-1; D call uncertain. The V gene lost 5 bases and the J gene lost 1 base, with 11 bases spanning the gap. The CDR3 runs 14 residues. Germline CDR1 ENHRY, CDR2 SYGVKD. This chain's CDR3 is CAISSGQKNTEAFF. CDR3 coding DNA: TGTGCCATCAGTAGTGGGCAGAAGAACACTGAAGCTTTCTTT.

V is TRBV28 and J is TRBJ1-2; TRBD1 is a possible D gene (6 bases). The CDR3 runs to 15 residues. V lost 4 bases, J lost 5 bases, and 17 bases lay in between. Germline V gene lookup returns CDR1 MDHEN and CDR2 SYDVKM. The CDR3 loop is CASSSPGGGRYGYTF. CDR3 bases: TGTGCCAGCAGTTCCCCGGGCGGGGGCAGGTATGGCTACACCTTC.

The rearrangement links TRBV13 to TRBJ1-4, with 9 bases matching TRBD1. V lost 0 bases and J lost 0; bases outside the gene matches: 8. The CDR3 runs to 19 residues. The germline CDR1 and CDR2 sequences are PRHDT and FYEKMQ (reference sequence). The CDR3 spells CASSLGVPGTGTTNEKLFF. In DNA form, the CDR3 reads TGTGCCAGCAGCTTAGGCGTCCCCGGGACAGGGACAACTAATGAAAAACTGTTTTTT.

The chain has TRBV2 and TRBJ1-4; 9 positions agree with TRBD1. CDR3 length equals 14 residues. Trimming took 5 bases from V and 7 from J; bases not matched to a gene: 5. Germline CDR1 SNHLY, CDR2 FYNNEI. The CDR3 protein is CASSFRDRAEKLFF. The CDR3 DNA follows: TGTGCCAGCAGTTTCCGGGACAGGGCTGAAAAACTGTTTTTT.

This clone was seen only once. This chain connects TRBV30 to TRBJ1-2; D gene uncertain. This CDR3 has 14 residues. Deletions cut 1 base from V and 4 bases from J, with 13 bases between. The germline V gene has CDR1 GTSNPN and CDR2 SVGIG (reference sequence). The CDR3 nucleotides read TGTGCCTGGAGTGGGAGAGGTACCCGCTATGGCTACACCTTC. Protein: CAWSGRGTRYGYTF.

The chain uses TRBV5-1 and TRBJ2-3, with D possibly TRBD1 on 6 matching bases. Germline lookup yields CDR1 SGHRS and CDR2 YFSETQ. The CDR3 is 16 amino acids. Trimming took off 0 bases at V and 0 bases at J, with 11 bases between the two ends. In DNA form, the CDR3 reads TGCGCCAGCAGCTTGGGTGGCAGGGGTAGCACAGATACGCAGTATTTT. Amino acids: CASSLGGRGSTDTQYF.